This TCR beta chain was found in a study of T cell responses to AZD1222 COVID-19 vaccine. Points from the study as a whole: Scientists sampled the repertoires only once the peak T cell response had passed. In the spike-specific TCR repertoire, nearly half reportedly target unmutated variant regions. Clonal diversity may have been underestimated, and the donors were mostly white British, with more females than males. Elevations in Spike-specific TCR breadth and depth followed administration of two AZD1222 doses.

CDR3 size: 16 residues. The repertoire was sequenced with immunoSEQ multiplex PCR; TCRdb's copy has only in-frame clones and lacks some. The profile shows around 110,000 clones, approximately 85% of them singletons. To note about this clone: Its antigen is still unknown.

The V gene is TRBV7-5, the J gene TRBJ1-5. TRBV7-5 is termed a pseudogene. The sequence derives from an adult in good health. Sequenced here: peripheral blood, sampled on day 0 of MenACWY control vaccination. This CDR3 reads CALQRGQNLGNQPQHF. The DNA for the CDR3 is TGTGCCCTTCAGCGGGGGCAGAACCTCGGGAATCAGCCCCAGCATTTT.